The 21 T cell receptor beta chains in this list originate from one sample, sequenced in a study of vaccination and CD4 T cells after COVID-19. Noted treatment: approximately nine-day PBMC culture with coronavirus spike peptide pools or control peptides (ViraFEST assay). Sequencing of cultured CD4+ T cell DNA used the Oncomine TCR Beta short-read assay. TCRdb processed the PCR reads anew with MiXCR; each CDR3 protein has one entry. Counted here are approximately 15,000 distinct CDR3 sequences, roughly 61% occurring once; the ten biggest clones make up around a tenth. For these receptors, no antigen is known. Sequenced: CD4+ T cells from blood, cultured in vitro. Receptors originate from a human donor who had recovered from COVID-19.

This chain links TRBV6-1 with TRBJ2-5; 7 nucleotides line up with TRBD2. Germline loops: CDR1 MNHNS, CDR2 SASEGT. The junction had 6 bases not matched to a gene; V was cut back by 6 bases and J by 5 bases. The CDR3 length is 13 residues. The CDR3 protein is CASRDSGRETQYF. The CDR3 region has the DNA TGTGCCAGCAGGGACTCCGGGAGGGAGACCCAGTACTTC.

This clonotype is termed medium-sized. This sequence joins TRBV19 and TRBJ1-1, with 10 bases aligning to TRBD1. Germline V gives CDR1 LNHDA, CDR2 SQIVND (reference sequence). V lost 5 bases to trimming and J lost 1 base; unmatched junction nucleotides: 4. CDR3 length equals 15 residues. The CDR3 spells CASSDRGLANTEAFF. The DNA of the CDR3 is TGTGCCAGTAGTGACAGGGGGCTGGCGAACACTGAAGCTTTCTTT. The entire variable domain, with the rest obtained from reference TRBV19 and TRBJ1-1, is as follows: DGGITQSPKYLFRKEGQNVTLSCEQNLNHDAMYWYRQDPGQGLRLIYYSQIVNDFQKGDIAEGYSVSREKKESFPLTVTSAQKNPTAFYLCASSDRGLANTEAFFGQGTRLTVV.

The chain has TRBV4-1 and TRBJ1-2, with D perhaps TRBD1 (6 bases). Germline CDR1 and CDR2: MGHRA and YSYEKL. V was cut by 3 bases and J by 6 bases, with 20 bases left in between. The CDR3 runs to 16 residues. The CDR3 here is CASSQPGGALQDGYTF. The CDR3 DNA is TGCGCCAGCAGCCAGCCGGGGGGGGCCCTCCAAGATGGCTACACCTTC.

The CDR3 nucleotides read TGTGCCACCAGTGATTGGGGCAGCGGTAGCGGAGGAACAGATACGCAGTATTTT. Its protein is CATSDWGSGSGGTDTQYF. The V and J genes are TRBV24-1 and TRBJ2-3; possibly TRBD2 for D (6 bases). The V and J ends lost 2 bases and 3 bases respectively, with 20 bases between them. CDR3 length: 18 residues. Germline assignment: CDR1 KGHDR and CDR2 SFDVKD.

The rearrangement uses TRBV21-1 and TRBJ1-1. TRBV21-1 is reported as a pseudogene. The CDR3 runs 17 residues. DNA for the CDR3: TGTGCCAGCACCCGTTATGGGGGGAGGAAGAAAAACACTGAAGCTTTCTTT. It encodes CASTRYGGRKKNTEAFF.

The rearrangement links TRBV19 to TRBJ1-2; D might be TRBD1 (5 bases). CDR3 size: 13 residues. The germline CDR1 and CDR2 sequences are LNHDA and SQIVND (reference sequence). Trimming removed 10 bases at V and 1 base at J, with 13 bases between. DNA of the CDR3: TGTGCCACAGGCCGGGGGTTTAACTATGGCTACACCTTC. Its translation: CATGRGFNYGYTF.

In nucleotides, the CDR3 is TGTGCCAGCGAGGGTAGTGGAAACACCATATATTTT. Its translation is CASEGSGNTIYF. The rearrangement links TRBV6-1 to TRBJ1-3; no reliable D call. V lost 8 bases and J 3 bases, leaving 8 bases between the germline ends. The germline gives CDR1 MNHNS, CDR2 SASEGT. This CDR3 has 12 amino acids.

The chain combines TRBV28 with TRBJ1-6; TRBD1 matches at 8 bases. This CDR3 has 14 residues. The germline V gene has CDR1 MDHEN and CDR2 SYDVKM. V shed 6 bases and J 9 bases; nucleotides not matched to a gene: 7. Written as DNA, the CDR3 is TGTGCCAGCAGACCCGCAGGGGGCGGTTCACCCCTCCACTTT. Translating gives CASRPAGGGSPLHF.

The rearrangement joins TRBV19 to TRBJ2-6; D gene uncertain. Germline CDR1 and CDR2: LNHDA and SQIVND (reference sequence). V lost 3 bases to trimming and J lost 0 bases, with 6 bases between them. The CDR3 contains 15 residues. This CDR3 reads CASSIWASGANVLTF. In DNA, the CDR3 is TGTGCCAGTAGTATTTGGGCCTCTGGGGCCAACGTCCTGACTTTC.

This clonotype has just a few counts. V and J are TRBV20-1 and TRBJ1-5; D is unresolved. This CDR3 is 17 amino acids long. CDR1 and CDR2 from the germline V gene are DFQATT and SNEGSKA (reference sequence). The ends were cut back, 0 bases at V and 2 bases at J, with 17 bases in the middle. The CDR3 here is CSARDPLEVYGNQPQHF. CDR3 DNA sequence: TGCAGTGCTAGAGATCCCCTCGAGGTCTACGGCAATCAGCCCCAGCATTTT.

The V call is TRBV20-1, the J call TRBJ2-2, with D perhaps matching TRBD1 (6 bases). The CDR3 has 15 residues. V was trimmed by 1 base and J by 4 bases, leaving 13 bases between them. Germline V gene lookup returns CDR1 DFQATT and CDR2 SNEGSKA (reference sequence). In DNA form, the CDR3 reads TGCAGTGCTAGAGGAGGGCAGGGGAGCACCGGGGAGCTGTTTTTT. Translated, it gives CSARGGQGSTGELFF.

The V gene is TRBV7-9, the J gene TRBJ1-4; tentatively, D is TRBD1 (5 bases). Germline assignment: CDR1 SEHNR and CDR2 FQNEAQ (reference sequence). The CDR3 spans 13 residues. V was clipped by 6 bases and J by 7 bases, with 12 bases between them. The CDR3: CASRGRWSEKLFF. The DNA for the CDR3 is TGTGCCAGCAGGGGACGGTGGAGTGAAAAACTGTTTTTT.

The V and J genes are TRBV6-1 and TRBJ1-2; D uncertain. V was pared by 2 bases and J by 2 bases, with 12 bases between. The germline V gene has CDR1 MNHNS and CDR2 SASEGT. This CDR3 region has 15 residues. Here the CDR3 DNA reads TGTGCCAGCAGTGAAAGGGAAGGTTGGAACTATGGCTACACCTTC. This encodes CASSEREGWNYGYTF.

The chain combines TRBV29-1 with TRBJ2-3; 7 positions agree with TRBD2. The CDR3 runs 13 residues. Germline-derived CDR1 and CDR2 are SQVTM and ANQGSEA. Trimming removed 8 bases from V and 3 bases from J; junction bases left unmatched: 8. Here the CDR3 DNA reads TGCAGCTCTGATCAGGGAGGGACAGATACGCAGTATTTT. This gives the protein CSSDQGGTDTQYF.

This clonotype is labeled large. The V call is TRBV24-1, the J call TRBJ2-1; D is unclear. Trimming left V 7 bases short and J 0 bases short, with 15 bases between. Germline CDR1 is KGHDR and CDR2 is SFDVKD. This CDR3 spans 16 amino acids. CDR3 sequence: CATSSPRSSSYNEQFF. The CDR3 DNA is TGTGCCACCAGCTCACCCCGTTCTAGCTCCTACAATGAGCAGTTCTTC.

This clonotype showed up just a few times. The chain uses TRBV20-1 and TRBJ2-4; no definite D call. The CDR3 contains 13 residues. Trimming removed 6 bases at V and 4 bases at J, with 13 bases between. Germline V lookup: CDR1 DFQATT, CDR2 SNEGSKA (reference sequence). CDR3 amino acids: CSASQVSKNIQYF. The CDR3 bases are TGCAGTGCCAGCCAAGTCTCGAAAAACATTCAGTACTTC.

The chain is built from TRBV6-1 and TRBJ1-2; 9 bases fit TRBD1. The V gene end was trimmed by 4 bases and the J gene end by 8 bases; junction bases not matched to a gene: 14. Germline lookup yields CDR1 MNHNS and CDR2 SASEGT. This CDR3 is built from 16 residues. In nucleotides, the CDR3 is TGTGCCAGCAGTGGACTACCGGGACAGGGAAACCCGGGCTACACCTTC. Its translation is CASSGLPGQGNPGYTF.

This chain joins TRBV20-1 and TRBJ1-6, with 7 bases that match TRBD1. The germline gives CDR1 DFQATT, CDR2 SNEGSKA (reference sequence). With 3 bases clipped from V and 4 bases from J, the junction kept 12 bases outside the gene matches. There are 17 residues in the CDR3. CDR3 nucleotides: TGCAGTGCTAGGGTTCCCCTGGAGACAGGGTATAATTCACCCCTCCACTTT. This translates into CSARVPLETGYNSPLHF.

The chain is built from TRBV24-1 and TRBJ2-1; 8 bases match TRBD2. Germline CDR1 is KGHDR and CDR2 is SFDVKD. The CDR3 covers 17 residues. The ends lost 3 bases at V and 7 bases at J; junction bases unmatched: 13. The CDR3 protein is CATSDPTSGSGSNEQFF. The CDR3 DNA sequence: TGTGCCACCAGTGATCCCACGAGCGGCAGCGGGAGTAATGAGCAGTTCTTC.

The V and J genes are TRBV19 and TRBJ1-5; unclear D gene. The CDR3 runs 13 residues. Germline loops: CDR1 LNHDA, CDR2 SQIVND (reference sequence). V was pared by 1 base and J by 7 bases, with 8 bases between. The DNA for the CDR3 is TGTGCCAGTAGTATAGCCGATCGGCAGCCCCAGCATTTT. This translates into CASSIADRQPQHF.

The rearrangement joins TRBV18 to TRBJ1-6; 7 bases fit TRBD1. Trimming removed 2 bases from V and 8 bases from J; junction bases left unmatched: 6. The CDR3 spans 15 residues. Germline V gene lookup returns CDR1 KGHSH and CDR2 LQKENI. For the CDR3, the DNA is TGTGCCAGCTCACCATATACAGGGGTAGATTCACCCCTCCACTTT. This gives the protein CASSPYTGVDSPLHF.